What follows describes a single T cell receptor beta chain. Its antigen is not known. These data belong to a study of OX40 agonist ivuxolimab in advanced cancers. Background on the study: Ivuxolimab is a fully human IgG2 antibody that activates OX40 (CD134).

Generated by immunoSEQ multiplex PCR, the TCRdb table keeps only in-frame clones and is missing some. The sample records under 70,000 clones, approximately 81% being singletons. The study, taken as a whole, reports: Antigen specificity was not determined for the expanded peripheral T cells.

The CDR3 has 15 residues. Germline assignment: CDR1 MNHEY and CDR2 SMNVEV (reference sequence). V lost 8 bases and J 1 base, leaving 17 bases between the germline ends. J is TRBJ1-1 and V is TRBV27; D call uncertain. This receptor was taken from an adult with an advanced solid tumor such as melanoma, head and neck, liver or kidney cancer. Sequences were derived from CD4+ or CD8+ T cells sorted from blood, sampled in a trial of the OX40 agonist ivuxolimab. As DNA, the CDR3 is TGTGCCAGCTATTCTAATAGGGCGACGAACACTGAAGCTTTCTTT. Translation: CASYSNRATNTEAFF.